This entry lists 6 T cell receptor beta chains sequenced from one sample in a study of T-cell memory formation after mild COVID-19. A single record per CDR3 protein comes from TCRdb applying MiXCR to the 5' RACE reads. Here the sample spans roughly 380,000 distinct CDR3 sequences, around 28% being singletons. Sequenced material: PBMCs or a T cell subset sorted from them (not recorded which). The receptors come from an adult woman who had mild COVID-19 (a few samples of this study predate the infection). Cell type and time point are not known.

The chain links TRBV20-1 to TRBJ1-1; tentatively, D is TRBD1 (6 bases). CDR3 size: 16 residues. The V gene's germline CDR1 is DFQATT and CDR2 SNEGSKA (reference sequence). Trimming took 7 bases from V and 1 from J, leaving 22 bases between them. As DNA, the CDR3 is TGCAGTGTAGAGCCGGACCCCGGGACATCGAACACTGAAGCTTTCTTT. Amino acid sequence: CSVEPDPGTSNTEAFF.

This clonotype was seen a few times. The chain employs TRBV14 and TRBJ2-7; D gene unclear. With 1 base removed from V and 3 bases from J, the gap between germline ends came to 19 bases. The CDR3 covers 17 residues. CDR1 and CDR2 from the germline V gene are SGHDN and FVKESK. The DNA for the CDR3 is TGTGCCAGCAGCCAAGGAGTTCCCAGGCAGCGAGACTACGAGCAGTACTTC. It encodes CASSQGVPRQRDYEQYF.

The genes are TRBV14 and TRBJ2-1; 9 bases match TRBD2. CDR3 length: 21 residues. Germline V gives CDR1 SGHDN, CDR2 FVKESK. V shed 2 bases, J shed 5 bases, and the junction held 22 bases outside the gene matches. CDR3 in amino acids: CASSQTWLVGASGDGDNEQFF. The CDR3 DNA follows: TGTGCCAGCAGCCAAACGTGGCTAGTGGGGGCTAGCGGGGACGGAGACAATGAGCAGTTCTTC.

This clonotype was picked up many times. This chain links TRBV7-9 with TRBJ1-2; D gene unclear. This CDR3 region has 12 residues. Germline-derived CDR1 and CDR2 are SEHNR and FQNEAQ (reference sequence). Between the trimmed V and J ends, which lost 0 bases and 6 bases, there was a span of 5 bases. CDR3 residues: CASSLAGNGYTF. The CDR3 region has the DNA TGTGCCAGCAGCTTAGCAGGGAATGGCTACACCTTC.

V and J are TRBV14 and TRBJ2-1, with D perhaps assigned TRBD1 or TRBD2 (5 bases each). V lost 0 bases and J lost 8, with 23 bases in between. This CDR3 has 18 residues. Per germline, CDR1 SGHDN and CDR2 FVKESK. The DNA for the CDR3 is TGTGCCAGCAGCCAAGATCGGGTAGCGAGGGGTAGATACGATGAGCAGTTCTTC. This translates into CASSQDRVARGRYDEQFF.

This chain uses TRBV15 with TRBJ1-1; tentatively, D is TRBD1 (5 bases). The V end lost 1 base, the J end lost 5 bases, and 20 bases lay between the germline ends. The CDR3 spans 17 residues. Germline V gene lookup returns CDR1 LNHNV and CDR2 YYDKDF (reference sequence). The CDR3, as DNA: TGTGCCACCAGCAGAGGAGGTTTGCAGGGAAGAGGGACTGAAGCTTTCTTT. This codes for CATSRGGLQGRGTEAFF. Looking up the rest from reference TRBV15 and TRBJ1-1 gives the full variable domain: DAMVIQNPRYQVTQFGKPVTLSCSQTLNHNVMYWYQQKSSQAPKLLFHYYDKDFNNEADTPDNFQSRRPNTSFCFLDIRSPGLGDTAMYLCATSRGGLQGRGTEAFFGQGTRLTVV.